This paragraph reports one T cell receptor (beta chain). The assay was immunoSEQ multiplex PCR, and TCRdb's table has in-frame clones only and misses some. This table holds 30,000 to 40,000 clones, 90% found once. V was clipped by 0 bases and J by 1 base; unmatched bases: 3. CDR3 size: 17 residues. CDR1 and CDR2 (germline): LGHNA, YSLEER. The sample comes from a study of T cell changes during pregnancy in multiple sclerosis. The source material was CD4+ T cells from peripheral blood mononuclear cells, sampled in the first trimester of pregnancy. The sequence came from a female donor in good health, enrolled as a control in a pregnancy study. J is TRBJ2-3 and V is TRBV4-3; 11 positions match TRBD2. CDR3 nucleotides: TGCGCCAGCAGCCAAGATGGGGGACTAGCGGGCACAGATACGCAGTATTTT. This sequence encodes CASSQDGGLAGTDTQYF.